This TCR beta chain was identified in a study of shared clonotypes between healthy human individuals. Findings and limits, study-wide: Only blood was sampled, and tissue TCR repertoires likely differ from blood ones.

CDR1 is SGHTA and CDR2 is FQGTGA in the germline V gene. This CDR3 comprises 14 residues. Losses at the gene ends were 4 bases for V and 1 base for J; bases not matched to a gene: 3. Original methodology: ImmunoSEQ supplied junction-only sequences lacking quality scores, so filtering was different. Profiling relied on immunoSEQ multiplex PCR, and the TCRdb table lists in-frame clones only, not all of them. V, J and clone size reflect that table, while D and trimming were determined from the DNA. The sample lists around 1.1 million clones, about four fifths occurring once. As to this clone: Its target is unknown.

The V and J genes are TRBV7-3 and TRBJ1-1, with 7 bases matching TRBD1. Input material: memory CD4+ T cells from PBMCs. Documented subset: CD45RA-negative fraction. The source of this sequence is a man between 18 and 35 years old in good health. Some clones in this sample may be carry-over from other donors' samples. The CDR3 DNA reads TGTGCCAGCAGCTCGACAGGGCAGAACACTGAAGCTTTCTTT. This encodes CASSSTGQNTEAFF.